In its sample, the clone carrying this TCR beta chain was seen many times. The antigen is not known. This CDR3 has 14 residues. Trimming cost V 0 bases and J 7 bases, with 10 bases left between them. Regions amplified from RNA transcripts were the TCR beta CDR3 regions. An initial round of RT-PCR targeting the TCR CDR3 relied on the HTBI primer set. TCRdb reprocessed the multiplex PCR reads via MiXCR and lists one record per CDR3 protein. The data hold 400,000 to 550,000 distinct CDR3 sequences, with less than 25% observed a single time. The data derive from a study of T cells in Graves' hyperthyroidism and ophthalmopathy. On the study more broadly: The blood sample was taken at first diagnosis, before treatment began.

Clinical Activity Scores of at least 3, NOSPECS grades of at least 4 and durations under 3 months characterized ophthalmopathy patients. Diagnostic assessment was based on clinical symptoms, serum thyroxine and TRAb, thyroid ultrasound and orbital computed tomography. Points from the study as a whole: Within blood appeared most thyroid clonotypes that had expanded above 0.001.

Source material: blood. The TCR comes from a woman aged 25 to 45 with Graves' ophthalmopathy. This chain uses TRBV12-3 or TRBV12-4 with TRBJ1-5; D remains unclear. The CDR3: CASSLASKGQPQHF. The DNA for the CDR3 is TGTGCCAGCAGTTTAGCCTCCAAAGGGCAGCCCCAGCATTTT.